The subject of this entry is one T cell receptor beta chain. No antigen is known for it. Lesional scalp tissue (obtained by punch biopsy) and peripheral blood were collected from alopecia areata patients. PBMC-derived CD4+ and CD8+ T cells were sorted. Germline V CDR1 and CDR2: SNHLY, FYNNEI. The CDR3 totals 13 residues. Trimming removed 3 bases from V and 3 bases from J, with 5 bases in between. This sample was included in a study of CD8+ T cells in alopecia areata. Across the whole study: Treated individuals took tofacitinib by mouth, 5 to 10 mg twice daily. Study-wide results and limits: Scalp lesions, especially in alopecia totalis/universalis, had higher clonality than normal scalp.

cDNA prepared by RNA extraction and subsequent reverse transcription served as the template for sequencing. Measured with immunoSEQ multiplex PCR; TCRdb has only the in-frame clones, and not every one. This table has 160,000 or so clones, around 71% appearing once. Sample: CD8+ T cells sorted from blood, taken at week 0. The J gene is TRBJ2-2, the V gene TRBV2; no clear D gene. The TCR comes from a human donor with alopecia areata. The DNA for the CDR3 is TGTGCCAGCAGTGAGTGGGACACCGGGGAGCTGTTTTTT. It is translated as CASSEWDTGELFF.